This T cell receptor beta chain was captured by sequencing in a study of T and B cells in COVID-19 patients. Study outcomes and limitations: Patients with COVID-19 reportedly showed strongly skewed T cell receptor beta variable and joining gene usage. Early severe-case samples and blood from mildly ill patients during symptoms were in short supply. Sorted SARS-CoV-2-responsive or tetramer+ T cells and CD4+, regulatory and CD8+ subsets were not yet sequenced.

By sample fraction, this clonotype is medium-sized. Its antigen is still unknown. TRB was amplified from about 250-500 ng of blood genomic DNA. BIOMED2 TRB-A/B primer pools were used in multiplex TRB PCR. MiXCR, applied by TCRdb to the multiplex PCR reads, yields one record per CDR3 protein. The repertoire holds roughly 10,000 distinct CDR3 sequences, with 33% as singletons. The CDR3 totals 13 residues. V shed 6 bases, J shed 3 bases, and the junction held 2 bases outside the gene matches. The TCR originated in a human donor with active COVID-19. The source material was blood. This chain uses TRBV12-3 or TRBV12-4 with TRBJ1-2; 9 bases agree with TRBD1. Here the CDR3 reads CASSRDRDYGYTF. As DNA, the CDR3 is TGTGCCAGCAGCCGGGACAGGGACTATGGCTACACCTTC.